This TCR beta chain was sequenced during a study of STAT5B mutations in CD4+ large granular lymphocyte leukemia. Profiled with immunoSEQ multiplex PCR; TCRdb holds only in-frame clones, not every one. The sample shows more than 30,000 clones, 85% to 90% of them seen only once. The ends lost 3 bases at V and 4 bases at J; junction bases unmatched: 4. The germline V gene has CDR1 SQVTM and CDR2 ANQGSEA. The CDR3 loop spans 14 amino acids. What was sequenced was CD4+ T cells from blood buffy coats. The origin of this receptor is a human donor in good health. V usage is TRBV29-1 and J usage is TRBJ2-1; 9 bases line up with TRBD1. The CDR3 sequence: CSVDSTGGYNEQFF. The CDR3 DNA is TGCAGCGTTGACTCGACAGGGGGGTACAATGAGCAGTTCTTC.